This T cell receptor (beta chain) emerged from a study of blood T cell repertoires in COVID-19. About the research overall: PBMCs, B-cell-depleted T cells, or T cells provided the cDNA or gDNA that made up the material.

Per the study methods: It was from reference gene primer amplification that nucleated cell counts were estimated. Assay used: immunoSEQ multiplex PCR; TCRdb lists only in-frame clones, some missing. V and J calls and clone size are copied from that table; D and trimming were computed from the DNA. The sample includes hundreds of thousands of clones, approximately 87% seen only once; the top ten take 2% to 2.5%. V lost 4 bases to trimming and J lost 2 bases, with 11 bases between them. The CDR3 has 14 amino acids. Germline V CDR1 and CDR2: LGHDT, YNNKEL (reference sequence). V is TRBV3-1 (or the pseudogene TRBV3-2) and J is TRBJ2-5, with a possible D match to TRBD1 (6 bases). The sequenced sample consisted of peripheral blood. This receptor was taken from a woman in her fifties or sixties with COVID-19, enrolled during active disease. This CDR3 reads CASSRWGRQETQYF. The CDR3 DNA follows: TGTGCCAGCAGCCGGTGGGGGCGGCAAGAGACCCAGTACTTC.